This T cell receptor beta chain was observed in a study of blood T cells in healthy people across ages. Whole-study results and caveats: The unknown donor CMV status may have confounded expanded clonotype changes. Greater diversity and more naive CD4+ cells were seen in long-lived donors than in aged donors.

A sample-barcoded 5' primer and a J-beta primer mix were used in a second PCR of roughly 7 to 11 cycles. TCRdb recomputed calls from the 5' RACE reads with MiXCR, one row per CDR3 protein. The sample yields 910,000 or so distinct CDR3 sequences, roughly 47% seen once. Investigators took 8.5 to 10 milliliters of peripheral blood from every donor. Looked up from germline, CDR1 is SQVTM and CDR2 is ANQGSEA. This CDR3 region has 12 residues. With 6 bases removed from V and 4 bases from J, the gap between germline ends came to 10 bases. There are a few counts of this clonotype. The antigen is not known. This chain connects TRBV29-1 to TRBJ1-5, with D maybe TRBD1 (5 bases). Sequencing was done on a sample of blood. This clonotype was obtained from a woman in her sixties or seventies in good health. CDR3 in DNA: TGCAGCGTCAAACAGGTTAATCAGCCCCAGCATTTT. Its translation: CSVKQVNQPQHF.